In its sample, the clone carrying this T cell receptor beta chain was seen a few times. Germline V gives CDR1 SEHNR, CDR2 FQNEAQ (reference sequence). V lost 5 bases, J lost 10 bases, and 18 bases lay in between. This CDR3 spans 15 amino acids. These data belong to a study of blood T cell repertoires in COVID-19. Assay: immunoSEQ multiplex PCR; the TCRdb copy retains only in-frame clones and omits some. The table lists approximately 500,000 clones, roughly 91% of them singletons. The sequence came from a woman in her 50s with COVID-19, enrolled during active disease. The sample comprised peripheral blood. The chain is built from TRBV7-9 and TRBJ1-6; D is perhaps TRBD1 (6 bases). CDR3 region: CASSPRGDEGSPLHF. The CDR3 DNA reads TGTGCCAGCAGCCCCAGGGGCGACGAGGGATCACCCCTCCACTTT.